Following are 8 T cell receptor beta chains from one sample sequenced in a study of CD8 T cells in Susac syndrome. Reverse transcription of about 0.45 to 1 ug RNA used random hexamers. One entry per CDR3 protein, called by TCRdb with MiXCR from the immunoSEQ multiplex PCR reads. The sample has over 100,000 distinct CDR3 sequences, around 94% seen once. Sequencing was carried out using CD8+ T cells from PBMCs. These receptors all stem from a human donor with Susac syndrome.

The rearrangement uses TRBV4-1 and TRBJ1-2; D not resolved. Germline values: CDR1 MGHRA, CDR2 YSYEKL. The V gene lost 1 base and the J gene lost 0 bases, with 9 bases spanning the gap. This CDR3 is built from 15 residues. The CDR3 DNA sequence: TGCGCCAGCAGCCAAGTGGAGGGAGCTAACTATGGCTACACCTTC. Amino acids: CASSQVEGANYGYTF.

The gene calls are TRBV29-1 and TRBJ2-3; possible D gene TRBD2, 6 bases. The CDR3 consists of 16 residues. Trimming took 0 bases from V and 0 from J, leaving 13 bases between them. The germline V gene encodes CDR1 SQVTM and CDR2 ANQGSEA. The CDR3 reads CSVEDWGETSTDTQYF. CDR3 bases: TGCAGCGTTGAAGATTGGGGGGAGACGAGCACAGATACGCAGTATTTT.

The chain carries TRBV5-1 and TRBJ1-1; TRBD1 might be the D (6 bases). Germline loops: CDR1 SGHRS, CDR2 YFSETQ. The CDR3 spans 15 residues. The V end was cut by 2 bases, the J end by 4 bases, with 15 bases between. Here the CDR3 reads CASSLTGTGGTEAFF. The CDR3 DNA reads TGCGCCAGCAGCTTAACAGGGACGGGGGGCACTGAAGCTTTCTTT.

The count of this clonotype is one. The CDR3: CASRPPGDEKLFF. The CDR3 DNA reads TGTGCCAGCAGACCACCCGGAGATGAAAAACTGTTTTTT. The V gene is TRBV12-3 or TRBV12-4, the J gene TRBJ1-4; D ambiguous. The CDR3 has 13 amino acids. The V and J ends lost 6 bases and 6 bases respectively, with 11 bases between them.

This clonotype was picked up one time. The chain recombines TRBV11-2 with TRBJ2-1, with 10 positions matching TRBD1. V dropped 4 bases and J dropped 5; count of bases not matched to a gene: 2. Germline assignment: CDR1 SGHAT and CDR2 FQNNGV. This CDR3 region has 14 residues. CDR3 nucleotides: TGTGCCAGCAGCTACGGGACAGGGGACAATGAGCAGTTCTTC. It translates to CASSYGTGDNEQFF.

The chain is built from TRBV18 and TRBJ2-7; D uncertain. The V and J ends lost 1 base and 4 bases respectively, with 14 bases between them. This CDR3 contains 15 residues. Germline CDR1 is KGHSH and CDR2 is LQKENI. For the CDR3, the DNA is TGTGCCAGCTCACCACTAGCCGCCATGGGTTACGAGCAGTACTTC. Residues: CASSPLAAMGYEQYF.

The chain carries TRBV27 and TRBJ1-6, with 9 bases that match TRBD1. The CDR3 sequence is 16 residues long. Looked up from germline, CDR1 is MNHEY and CDR2 is SMNVEV (reference sequence). The junction had 12 bases not matched to a gene; V was cut back by 4 bases and J by 11 bases. The CDR3 here is CASSSGQGRRWTPLHF. CDR3 nucleotide sequence: TGTGCCAGCAGTTCAGGACAGGGGAGGAGGTGGACACCCCTCCACTTT.

This clonotype has more than one count but fewer than ten. The chain combines TRBV7-9 with TRBJ2-3; 9 bases align to TRBD2. CDR1 and CDR2 (germline): SEHNR, FQNEAQ (reference sequence). CDR3 size: 16 residues. After removal of 5 bases from V and 7 bases from J, the junction contained 13 bases not matched to a gene. The CDR3 region has the DNA TGTGCCAGCAGCACGGACCCGGGGACTAGCCAACATACGCAGTATTTT. Translating it yields CASSTDPGTSQHTQYF.